This is a list of T cell receptor beta chains from one sample in a study of type 1 regulatory T cells. Their specific antigens are unknown. TCRdb used MiXCR to reprocess the reads, holding one entry per CDR3 protein. The sample records under 75,000 distinct CDR3 sequences, less than 25% being singletons. The specimen was cultured type 1 regulatory T (Tr1) cells, either the whole culture or a sorted fraction (not recorded which). Every receptor here comes from a human donor in good health. The conserved cysteine and the conserved F or W are not part of the CDR3 here. Clone size is not always given. Where it is, it says once, few, many or a class for expanded clones.

CDR3 protein: ASTLGRVGTQY
V gene: TRBV12-3/TRBV12-4
J gene: TRBJ2-5
clone size: .

CDR3 protein: ASRRPGDIQY
V gene: TRBV12-3/TRBV12-4
J gene: TRBJ2-4
clone size: .

CDR3 protein: ASSWRGLSSEQY
V gene: TRBV27
J gene: TRBJ2-7
clone size: .

CDR3 protein: ASSSGTYNEQF
V gene: TRBV7-9
J gene: TRBJ2-1
clone size: few

CDR3 protein: ASRETSTEAF
V gene: TRBV5-1
J gene: TRBJ1-1
clone size: few

CDR3 protein: ASGTSGNIAKNIQY
V gene: TRBV27
J gene: TRBJ2-4
clone size: once

CDR3 protein: ASSFGPRDGYT
V gene: TRBV12-3/TRBV12-4
J gene: TRBJ1-2
clone size: few

CDR3 protein: SAQELAGADTQY
V gene: TRBV20-1
J gene: TRBJ2-3
clone size: .

CDR3 protein: ASSPRGLNSYEQY
V gene: TRBV12-3/TRBV12-4
J gene: TRBJ2-7
clone size: .

CDR3 protein: ASSLGAPNEQF
V gene: TRBV11-2
J gene: TRBJ2-1
clone size: .

CDR3 protein: ASSLVSGNTGELF
V gene: TRBV5-1
J gene: TRBJ2-2
clone size: many

CDR3 protein: ASSLGTSTSEQY
V gene: TRBV19
J gene: TRBJ2-7
clone size: many